These 3 T cell receptor beta chains came from one sample sequenced in a study of CD8 T cells in ankylosing spondylitis. TCRdb processed the 5' RACE reads anew with MiXCR; each CDR3 protein has one entry. The sample lists roughly 260,000 distinct CDR3 sequences; over 15% were seen once. Sample: blood, either unsorted or a sorted T cell fraction (not recorded which). The receptors derive from a male donor with ankylosing spondylitis or in good health (not recorded which).

This clonotype was detected a few times. The CDR3 sequence: CAWSVGIMNTEAFF. As DNA, the CDR3 is TGTGCCTGGAGTGTGGGGATCATGAACACTGAAGCTTTCTTT. The rearrangement joins TRBV30 to TRBJ1-1; no definite D call. Trimming took 0 bases from V and 0 from J, leaving 8 bases between them. CDR3 length equals 14 residues. Germline CDR1 and CDR2: GTSNPN and SVGIG (reference sequence).

Ten or more counts support this clonotype. The chain combines TRBV5-5 with TRBJ1-1; a possible D gene is TRBD1 (5 bases). The V end was cut by 4 bases, the J end by 5 bases, with 12 bases between. CDR1 is SGHKS, CDR2 YYEKEE, per germline (reference sequence). This CDR3 is built from 13 residues. This chain's CDR3 is CASSTGPRTEAFF. In DNA form, the CDR3 reads TGTGCCAGCAGCACAGGACCTAGGACTGAAGCTTTCTTT.

This clonotype was seen a few times. The rearrangement joins TRBV6-1 to TRBJ2-4; either TRBD1 or TRBD2 may supply D (7 bases each). This CDR3 has 16 residues. Germline assignment: CDR1 MNHNS and CDR2 SASEGT. V lost 6 bases and J 0 bases, leaving 15 bases between the germline ends. The CDR3 loop is CASRGGDSLAKNIQYF. CDR3 coding DNA: TGTGCCAGCAGGGGGGGGGACAGTCTAGCCAAAAACATTCAGTACTTC.